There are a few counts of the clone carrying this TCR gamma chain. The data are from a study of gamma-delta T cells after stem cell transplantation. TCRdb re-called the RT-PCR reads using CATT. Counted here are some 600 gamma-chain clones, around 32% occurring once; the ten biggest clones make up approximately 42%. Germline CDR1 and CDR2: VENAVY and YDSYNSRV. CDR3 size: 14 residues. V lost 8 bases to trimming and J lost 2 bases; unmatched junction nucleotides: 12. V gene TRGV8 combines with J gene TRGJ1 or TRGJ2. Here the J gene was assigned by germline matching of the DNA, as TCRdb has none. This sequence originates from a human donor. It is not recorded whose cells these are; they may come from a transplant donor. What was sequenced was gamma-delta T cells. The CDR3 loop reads CATSPSGDYYKKLF. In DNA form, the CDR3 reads TGTGCCACCTCTCCCTCTGGGGATTATTATAAGAAACTCTTT.